This is a list of T cell receptor beta chains from one sample in a study of OX40 agonist ivuxolimab in advanced cancers. Assay: immunoSEQ multiplex PCR; the TCRdb copy retains only in-frame clones and omits some. The sample holds some 35,000 clones, around four fifths seen once. The sample here was CD4+ or CD8+ T cells sorted from blood, taken in a trial of the OX40 agonist ivuxolimab. These receptors came from an adult with an advanced solid tumor such as melanoma, head and neck, liver or kidney cancer. Both conserved end residues are part of each CDR3. A D gene is named only where the DNA matches it firmly. Clone size is not always given. Where it is, it says once, few, many or a class for expanded clones.

cdr3_length d_call clone_size j_call v_call cdr3_nt cdr3_aa
17 - - TRBJ1-5 TRBV9 TGTGCCAGCAGCGAAAATCCAACAGCTTATAGCAATCAGCCCCAGCATTTT CASSENPTAYSNQPQHF
16 - - TRBJ1-5 TRBV5-6 TGTGCCAGCAGCTTGGCTGGGGCCCTTAGCAATCAGCCCCAGCATTTT CASSLAGALSNQPQHF
15 - - TRBJ2-7 TRBV10-3 TGTGCCATCAGTGGGGGTTTTAGTGAGGGCTACGAGCAGTACTTC CAISGGFSEGYEQYF
15 TRBD2 - TRBJ2-1 TRBV7-9 TGTGCCAGCAGCTCCCGGACTAGCGGGGGTTTGGAGCAGTTCTTC CASSSRTSGGLEQFF
16 - - TRBJ2-3 TRBV9 TGTGCCAGCAGCGTAGGGTCGCTAGCGCGCACAGATACGCAGTATTTT CASSVGSLARTDTQYF
18 TRBD2 - TRBJ2-1 TRBV5-4 TGTGCCAGCAGCCCCGGGACTAGCAGGAGAAGTGGAATCAATGAGCAGTTCTTC CASSPGTSRRSGINEQFF
15 - - TRBJ2-3 TRBV10-1 TGCGCCAGCAGTTCACACCGGTTAAGCACAGATACGCAGTATTTT CASSSHRLSTDTQYF
12 - - TRBJ1-3 TRBV28 TGTGCCAGCAGCGCCTCTGGAAACACCATATATTTT CASSASGNTIYF
14 - - TRBJ2-2 TRBV7-3 TGTGCCAGCAGTCACGACCCCGTGACCGGGGAGCTGTTTTTT CASSHDPVTGELFF
14 - - TRBJ1-2 TRBV7-9 TGTGCCAGCAGCTTCGGGCCGGCTAACTATGGCTACACCTTC CASSFGPANYGYTF
15 - - TRBJ1-3 TRBV18 TGTGCCAGCTCACCGGCCGGAAGCTCTGGAAACACCATATATTTT CASSPAGSSGNTIYF
14 - - TRBJ2-5 TRBV4-1 TGCGCCAGCAGCCAATTCGGCCTACAAGAGACCCAGTACTTC CASSQFGLQETQYF
12 - - TRBJ1-2 TRBV6-1 TGTGCCATGAGGGACGCCCTATTCGGCTACACCTTC CAMRDALFGYTF
16 - - TRBJ2-2 TRBV5-1 TGCGCCAGCAGCTTGACTTCAAGCGCGAACACCGGGGAGCTGTTTTTT CASSLTSSANTGELFF
12 - - TRBJ1-2 TRBV2 TGTGCCAGCAGTGAAGCGCGGGGGGGCTACACCTTC CASSEARGGYTF
16 TRBD1 - TRBJ1-5 TRBV10-3 TGTGCCATCAGTGACCCAACGACAGGGGGAGATCAGCCCCAGCATTTT CAISDPTTGGDQPQHF
17 - - TRBJ2-1 TRBV11-3 TGTGCCAGCAGCGCGCCGGGACCCGCTAGTAGTTACAATGAGCAGTTCTTC CASSAPGPASSYNEQFF
12 - once TRBJ2-7 TRBV30 TGTGCCTGGACCCTCGTATCGGGCGAGCAGTACTTC CAWTLVSGEQYF
15 - - TRBJ2-5 TRBV6-6 TGTGCCAGCAGTTACGGAGATCCCGGGGGAGAGACCCAGTACTTC CASSYGDPGGETQYF
14 TRBD1 - TRBJ1-1 TRBV19 TGTGCCAGTAGTGCTGGCCAGGGGGCCACTGAAGCTTTCTTT CASSAGQGATEAFF
14 TRBD1 - TRBJ1-1 TRBV11-3 TGTGCCAGCAGCAGGGACAGGCCTTACACTGAAGCTTTCTTT CASSRDRPYTEAFF
14 - few TRBJ2-7 TRBV28 TGTGCCAGCAGACCTCCGGGGACAAGCTACGAGCAGTACTTC CASRPPGTSYEQYF
15 TRBD1 - TRBJ1-6 TRBV5-1 TGCGCCAGCAGCTTACAGGGGATGGATAATTCACCCCTCCACTTT CASSLQGMDNSPLHF
15 - - TRBJ2-1 TRBV9 TGTGCCAGCAGCTCAACCGGGACGCCTTACAATGAGCAGTTCTTC CASSSTGTPYNEQFF
20 - - TRBJ2-1 TRBV19 TGTGCCAGTAGCAGTATTTCGACAGGGGTCCGGAGCGGGATTAGGGATGAGCAGTTCTTC CASSSISTGVRSGIRDEQFF
15 - - TRBJ1-2 TRBV9 TGTGCCAGCAGCGTAGGGCAGACGAAGGAAGATGGCTACACCTTC CASSVGQTKEDGYTF
11 - - TRBJ1-1 TRBV19 TGTGCCAGTAGTATGTTCACTGAAGCTTTCTTT CASSMFTEAFF
13 - - TRBJ2-3 TRBV19 TGTGCCAGTAGCATGGCTAGCACAGATACGCAGTATTTT CASSMASTDTQYF
11 - - TRBJ2-7 TRBV28 TGTGCCAGCAGCTACTCCTACGAGCAGTACTTC CASSYSYEQYF
14 - - TRBJ1-5 TRBV4-1 TGCGCCAGTTCACTCTTCCAGGCGGATCAGCCCCAGCATTTT CASSLFQADQPQHF
13 - - TRBJ2-5 TRBV9 TGTGCCAGCAGCGTAGGGGTCACAGGGACCCAGTACTTC CASSVGVTGTQYF
12 TRBD2 once TRBJ2-1 TRBV7-2 TGTGCCAGCAGGTTAGCGGGAGATGAGCAGTTCTTC CASRLAGDEQFF
15 - - TRBJ2-1 TRBV30 TGTGCCTGGGCCCTAACTCCCAGCTCCTACAATGAGCAGTTCTTC CAWALTPSSYNEQFF
13 - - TRBJ2-2 TRBV19 TGTGCCAGTAGTATTCAGGTTACCGGGGAGCTGTTTTTT CASSIQVTGELFF
14 TRBD1 - TRBJ2-1 TRBV10-2 TGCGCCAGCAAACGCGGACAGGGGGGCAATGAGCAGTTCTTC CASKRGQGGNEQFF
13 - - TRBJ1-1 TRBV6-6 TGTGCCAGCAGTTACGAGGAGAACACTGAAGCTTTCTTT CASSYEENTEAFF
14 TRBD1 - TRBJ2-7 TRBV13 TGTGCCAGCAGCCGGGAGACAGGGGGCAACGAGCAGTACTTC CASSRETGGNEQYF
17 - - TRBJ2-7 TRBV7-2 TGTGCCAGCAGCTTATCGTCCCTCCAGAGCGGCCTCTACGAGCAGTACTTC CASSLSSLQSGLYEQYF
13 - - TRBJ1-5 TRBV7-2 TGTGCCAGCAGCTCACATAGCAATCAGCCCCAGCATTTT CASSSHSNQPQHF
16 TRBD2 - TRBJ2-1 TRBV7-8 TGTGCCAGCAGCTTAGTTCTAGCGGGAGGTGGTAATGAGCAGTTCTTC CASSLVLAGGGNEQFF
15 TRBD1 once TRBJ1-5 TRBV4-2 TGTGCCAGCAGCCAAGAGGGACAGAGGGATCAGCCCCAGCATTTT CASSQEGQRDQPQHF
12 - once TRBJ2-7 TRBV28 TGTGCCAGCAGTCCCCATGGCCACGAGCAGTACTTC CASSPHGHEQYF
13 - - TRBJ2-7 TRBV7-2 TGTGCCAGCAGCTCGCCCCCATTCTACGAGCAGTACTTC CASSSPPFYEQYF
16 TRBD2 few TRBJ2-1 TRBV19 TGTGCCAGTAGTCCCTTGACTAGCGGGGGCTACAATGAGCAGTTCTTC CASSPLTSGGYNEQFF
14 - - TRBJ1-3 TRBV5-6 TGTGCCAGCAGCTTGTTTCAGGGAGGAAACACCATATATTTT CASSLFQGGNTIYF
15 - - TRBJ1-5 TRBV4-2 TGTGCCAGCAGCCAAGATACCGGGGGCAATCAGCCCCAGCATTTT CASSQDTGGNQPQHF
14 - - TRBJ1-4 TRBV27 TGTGCCAGCAGTTCCGGGGGCTCTGGGGAAAAACTGTTTTTT CASSSGGSGEKLFF
11 - - TRBJ1-2 TRBV20-1 TGCAGTGCGACAGATAACTATGGCTACACCTTC CSATDNYGYTF
13 - - TRBJ2-3 TRBV7-9 TGTGCCAGCGGGCGCGGGAACGCAGATACGCAGTATTTT CASGRGNADTQYF
12 - - TRBJ1-2 TRBV29-1 TGCAGCGTTGAATCGGGGGAGGGCGGCTACACCTTC CSVESGEGGYTF
14 - - TRBJ2-3 TRBV5-4 TGTGCCAGCAGCTTGAAAGGGGCCCCAGATACGCAGTATTTT CASSLKGAPDTQYF
13 - - TRBJ2-7 TRBV6-5 TGTGCCAGCAGTTACACGACAGGCGGCGAGCAGTACTTC CASSYTTGGEQYF
16 TRBD1 - TRBJ1-5 TRBV2 TGTGCCAGCAGGAAGCCCGGGACAGCTGGCAATCAGCCCCAGCATTTT CASRKPGTAGNQPQHF
14 - - TRBJ1-2 TRBV14 TGTGCCAGCAGCCCTAAGACGATGACTCTGTGCTACACCTTC CASSPKTMTLCYTF
11 - - TRBJ1-2 TRBV29-1 TGCAGCGTTGGAAAACAGGGAGGCTACACCTTC CSVGKQGGYTF